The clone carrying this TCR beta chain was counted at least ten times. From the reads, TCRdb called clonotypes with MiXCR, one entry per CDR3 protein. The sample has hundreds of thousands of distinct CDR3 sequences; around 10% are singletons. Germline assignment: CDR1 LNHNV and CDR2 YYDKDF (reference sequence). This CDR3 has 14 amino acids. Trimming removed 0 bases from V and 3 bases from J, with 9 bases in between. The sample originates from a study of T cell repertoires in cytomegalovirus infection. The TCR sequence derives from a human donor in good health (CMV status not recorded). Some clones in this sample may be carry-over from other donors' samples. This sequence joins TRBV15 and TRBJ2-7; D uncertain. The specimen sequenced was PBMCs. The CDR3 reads CATSRDLAGYEQYF. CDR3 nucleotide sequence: TGTGCCACCAGCAGAGATCTGGCAGGCTACGAGCAGTACTTC.